These 27 T cell receptor beta chains share one sample of origin, sequenced in a study of CD8 T cells in ankylosing spondylitis. Each CDR3 protein is one row after TCRdb ran MiXCR on the 5' RACE reads. In the table there are 250,000 to 400,000 distinct CDR3 sequences, 11% of which are singletons. The sample taken for sequencing was blood, either unsorted or a sorted T cell fraction (not recorded which). The receptors were gathered from a female donor with ankylosing spondylitis or in good health (not recorded which).

This clonotype was detected ten times or more. The chain joins TRBV10-1 to TRBJ2-4; D is uncertain. The V end lost 0 bases, the J end lost 10 bases, and 10 bases lay between the germline ends. CDR1 WNHNN and CDR2 SYGVQD come from the germline V gene (reference sequence). The CDR3 contains 13 residues. CDR3 sequence reads: CASSESNTGIQYF. CDR3 bases: TGCGCCAGCAGTGAGTCTAATACCGGGATTCAGTACTTC.

The chain couples TRBV11-2 to TRBJ2-7; a possible D gene is TRBD2 (6 bases). Per the germline V gene, CDR1 is SGHAT and CDR2 is FQNNGV. V was cut by 5 bases and J by 2 bases, with 22 bases left in between. The CDR3 sequence is 17 residues long. The CDR3 sequence is CASSLRDFSWGTYEQYF. The CDR3 nucleotides read TGTGCCAGCAGCCTCCGGGACTTCTCCTGGGGGACCTACGAGCAGTACTTC.

CDR3: CASSSRGALFYEQYF. The CDR3 DNA is TGTGCCAGCAGCTCGCGGGGGGCCCTCTTCTACGAGCAGTACTTC. This sequence joins TRBV7-2 and TRBJ2-7; 8 bases fit TRBD2. The J segment lost 3 bases and the V segment lost 4 bases, leaving 8 bases of the junction unmatched. Germline assignment: CDR1 SGHTA and CDR2 FQGNSA. CDR3 length: 15 residues. The variable domain in full, completed from reference TRBV7-2 and TRBJ2-7, reads GAGVSQSPSNKVTEKGKDVELRCDPISGHTALYWYRQSLGQGLEFLIYFQGNSAPDKSGLPSDRFSAERTGGSVSTLTIQRTQQEDSAVYLCASSSRGALFYEQYFGPGTRLTVT.

This clonotype was counted many times. J is TRBJ2-5 and V is TRBV18, with D perhaps matching TRBD2 (5 bases). The germline V gene encodes CDR1 KGHSH and CDR2 LQKENI. This CDR3 is built from 13 residues. V lost 4 bases, J lost 2 bases, and 8 bases lay in between. The CDR3 is CASSRGLQETQYF. The CDR3 DNA follows: TGTGCCAGCTCACGAGGACTGCAAGAGACCCAGTACTTC.

The chain joins TRBV15 to TRBJ2-7; D not resolved. CDR1 LNHNV and CDR2 YYDKDF come from the germline V gene (reference sequence). V lost 4 bases to trimming and J lost 1 base, with 8 bases between them. The CDR3 is 13 residues long. The CDR3 DNA is TGTGCCACCAGCATTAGTGGTTCCTACGAGCAGTACTTC. Translating it yields CATSISGSYEQYF.

Points on this clonotype: Being one base from a much bigger clone, this may be a read error. The chain is built from TRBV7-2 and TRBJ1-2; 7 positions match TRBD1. The CDR3 length is 14 residues. Germline assignment: CDR1 SGHTA and CDR2 FQGNSA. The CDR3 region is CASSIQGKSAGDTF. CDR3 bases: TGTGCCAGCAGCATACAGGGGAAATCCGCTGGCGACACCTTC.

In its sample, this clonotype was seen many times. This chain connects TRBV20-1 to TRBJ2-3, with 7 bases lining up with TRBD2. V gave up 7 bases and J gave up 2 bases; unmatched junction bases: 9. Per the germline V gene, CDR1 is DFQATT and CDR2 is SNEGSKA (reference sequence). The CDR3 covers 14 residues. In nucleotides, the CDR3 is TGCAGTGTCAGGGAGGGTTCCACCACAGATACGCAGTATTTT. It is translated as CSVREGSTTDTQYF.

Many counts were recorded for this clonotype. The chain carries TRBV20-1 and TRBJ1-5; possible D gene TRBD1, 6 bases. The CDR3 contains 15 residues. The germline CDR1 and CDR2 sequences are DFQATT and SNEGSKA (reference sequence). Trimming left V 6 bases short and J 8 bases short, with 23 bases between. The CDR3 DNA is TGCAGTGCCGAATCAGGAGGGACACGAGTGAAGCCCCAGCATTTT. This translates into CSAESGGTRVKPQHF.

This clonotype was seen many times. The J gene is TRBJ2-5, the V gene TRBV7-9; D is ambiguous. V was trimmed by 2 bases and J by 4 bases, leaving 8 bases between them. The CDR3 has 13 residues. Per germline, CDR1 SEHNR and CDR2 FQNEAQ (reference sequence). Here the CDR3 DNA reads TGTGCCAGCAGCTTACCGGCGAGAGAGACCCAGTACTTC. As protein: CASSLPARETQYF. Full variable domain (remainder filled in from reference TRBV7-9 and TRBJ2-5): DTGVSQNPRHKITKRGQNVTFRCDPISEHNRLYWYRQTLGQGPEFLTYFQNEAQLEKSRLLSDRFSAERPKGSFSTLEIQRTEQGDSAMYLCASSLPARETQYFGPGTRLLVL.

This clonotype was recorded many times. This chain joins TRBV5-1 and TRBJ1-6, with D hard to call. CDR1 is SGHRS, CDR2 YFSETQ, per germline. Trimming cost V 5 bases and J 0 bases, with 9 bases left between them. The CDR3 runs 15 residues. The DNA for the CDR3 is TGCGCCAGCAGGGACGGAAGCTCCTATAATTCACCCCTCCACTTT. Its translation is CASRDGSSYNSPLHF.

Ten or more counts support this clonotype. The CDR3 here is CASSLVTGEYEQYF. The CDR3 DNA follows: TGCGCCAGCAGCTTGGTGACAGGAGAATACGAGCAGTACTTC. This chain joins TRBV5-1 and TRBJ2-7, with a weak D call TRBD1 (6 bases). There are 14 residues in the CDR3. Germline values: CDR1 SGHRS, CDR2 YFSETQ. Trimming left V 0 bases short and J 4 bases short, with 11 bases between. Complete variable domain (other parts from reference TRBV5-1 and TRBJ2-7): KAGVTQTPRYLIKTRGQQVTLSCSPISGHRSVSWYQQTPGQGLQFLFEYFSETQRNKGNFPGRFSGRQFSNSRSEMNVSTLELGDSALYLCASSLVTGEYEQYFGPGTRLTVT.

This clonotype was counted a few times. The chain uses TRBV21-1 and TRBJ1-1. TRBV21-1 is a listed pseudogene. There are 16 residues in the CDR3. The CDR3 coding sequence is TGTGCCAGCAGCAAAGTGGTCAGGGAGAGCACTACGATTTCTTTCTTT. Its translation: CASSKVVRESTTISFF.

This clonotype came up many times. The chain recombines TRBV3-1 with TRBJ1-5, with D uncertain. The germline V gene encodes CDR1 LGHDT and CDR2 YNNKEL (reference sequence). The CDR3 covers 12 residues. Trimming took 1 base from V and 4 from J, leaving 2 bases between them. CDR3: CASSQVNQPQHF. Here the CDR3 DNA reads TGTGCCAGCAGCCAAGTTAATCAGCCCCAGCATTTT.

This clonotype was observed a few times. The chain couples TRBV18 to TRBJ1-1; D is undetermined. With 3 bases removed from V and 3 bases from J, the gap between germline ends came to 5 bases. CDR1 and CDR2 (germline): KGHSH, LQKENI. The CDR3 length is 12 residues. The CDR3: CASSPTYTEAFF. The CDR3 DNA reads TGTGCCAGCTCACCGACATACACTGAAGCTTTCTTT.

This clonotype has more than one count but fewer than ten. The chain couples TRBV7-9 to TRBJ2-1, with 9 bases matching TRBD2. V lost 1 base to trimming and J lost 6 bases; unmatched junction nucleotides: 4. CDR3 length: 15 amino acids. Germline values: CDR1 SEHNR, CDR2 FQNEAQ (reference sequence). CDR3 amino acids: CASSLGSGGTNEQFF. CDR3 DNA: TGTGCCAGCAGCTTAGGTAGCGGGGGAACCAATGAGCAGTTCTTC.

V gene TRBV20-1 combines with J gene TRBJ2-1; 9 bases fit TRBD1. The V segment lost 6 bases and the J segment 10 bases; nucleotides outside the gene matches: 10. The CDR3 has 13 amino acids. CDR1 and CDR2 (germline): DFQATT, SNEGSKA (reference sequence). As DNA, the CDR3 is TGCAGTGCCGCCGGGACAGGGTCTGGCGAGCAGTTCTTC. It encodes CSAAGTGSGEQFF.

V and J are TRBV20-1 and TRBJ2-2; 8 bases line up with TRBD2. The CDR3 has 14 amino acids. J gave up 4 bases and V 3 bases, and 4 bases lay outside the gene matches. Per the germline V gene, CDR1 is DFQATT and CDR2 is SNEGSKA (reference sequence). The CDR3 sequence is CSASGGAGTGELFF. The CDR3 DNA sequence: TGCAGTGCTAGCGGGGGGGCGGGCACCGGGGAGCTGTTTTTT.

This clonotype was seen a handful of times. The rearrangement joins TRBV28 to TRBJ2-7; D remains ambiguous. The CDR3 extends over 11 amino acids. Trimming took 5 bases from V and 6 from J, leaving 8 bases between them. The germline gives CDR1 MDHEN, CDR2 SYDVKM. The CDR3 is CASSTPSEQYF. In nucleotides, the CDR3 is TGTGCCAGCAGTACACCGTCCGAGCAGTACTTC. The variable domain in full, completed from reference TRBV28 and TRBJ2-7, reads DVKVTQSSRYLVKRTGEKVFLECVQDMDHENMFWYRQDPGLGLRLIYFSYDVKMKEKGDIPEGYSVSREKKERFSLILESASTNQTSMYLCASSTPSEQYFGPGTRLTVT.

This clonotype turned up a few times. This sequence joins TRBV20-1 and TRBJ2-7, with D hard to call. The CDR3 loop spans 13 amino acids. CDR1 and CDR2 from the germline V gene are DFQATT and SNEGSKA (reference sequence). V was trimmed by 0 bases and J by 3 bases, leaving 9 bases between them. Here the CDR3 DNA reads TGCAGTGCTAGAGACCCACCCAGCTACGAGCAGTACTTC. Its translation is CSARDPPSYEQYF.

This clonotype appeared a few times. J is TRBJ2-1 and V is TRBV20-1; TRBD2 matches at 15 bases. This CDR3 region has 19 residues. Unmatched junction bases numbered 9, after V lost 3 bases and J lost 0 bases. Germline lookup yields CDR1 DFQATT and CDR2 SNEGSKA (reference sequence). The CDR3, as DNA: TGCAGTGCTAGCGGCCCGGGACTAGCGGGGGGACCCTCCTACAATGAGCAGTTCTTC. Translating gives CSASGPGLAGGPSYNEQFF.

This clonotype was seen ten or more times. This sequence joins TRBV6-1 and TRBJ1-1, with 10 bases lining up with TRBD1. CDR3 size: 15 residues. CDR1 and CDR2 from the germline V gene are MNHNS and SASEGT. J was trimmed by 3 bases and V by 6 bases; bases with no gene match: 7. The CDR3 region is CASRKRTGGDTEAFF. The CDR3 DNA is TGTGCCAGCAGAAAACGGACAGGGGGAGACACTGAAGCTTTCTTT.

The table lists this clonotype with many counts. The chain carries TRBV6-1 and TRBJ2-3, with 7 bases matching TRBD1. J gave up 3 bases and V 6 bases, and 3 bases lay outside the gene matches. Germline V gene lookup returns CDR1 MNHNS and CDR2 SASEGT. The CDR3 is 13 residues long. CDR3 loop: CASSTGVTDTQYF. CDR3 coding DNA: TGTGCCAGCAGCACAGGGGTAACAGATACGCAGTATTTT.

This clonotype was found a few times. The CDR3 coding sequence is TGTGCCAGCAGTTCCACAGGGGACCATACGCAGTATTTT. Protein product: CASSSTGDHTQYF. The chain uses TRBV12-3 or TRBV12-4 and TRBJ2-3, with 7 bases matching TRBD1. V was clipped by 4 bases and J by 7 bases; unmatched bases: 5. The CDR3 spans 13 residues.

The chain is built from TRBV21-1 and TRBJ2-7; the D call of TRBD1 is as the table states it, not checked on the DNA. TRBV21-1 corresponds to a pseudogene. The CDR3 totals 17 residues. The DNA of the CDR3 is TGTGCCAGCAGCTCTAACATCGGGGGACAGGGGTTCTACGAGCAGTACTTC. Amino acids: CASSSNIGGQGFYEQYF.

Worth noting for this clonotype: A single base separates this from a much larger clone, so it may be a read error. V gene TRBV5-1 combines with J gene TRBJ1-5, with D tentatively TRBD1 (5 bases). Germline CDR1 reads SGHRS; CDR2 reads YFSETQ. The germline V and J ends were trimmed by 0 bases and 5 bases, with 12 bases remaining between them. CDR3 length: 15 residues. CDR3 sequence (DNA): TGCGCCAGCAGCTTGGAGTCAGGGCGCGATCAGCCCCAGCATTTT. Translating it yields CASSLESGRDQPQHF.

The J gene is TRBJ1-3, the V gene TRBV18; tentatively, D is TRBD1 (6 bases). CDR3 size: 16 residues. CDR1 KGHSH and CDR2 LQKENI come from the germline V gene. The ends were cut back, 3 bases at V and 0 bases at J, with 12 bases in the middle. The CDR3 DNA follows: TGTGCCAGCTCACCGGGACAAGCGAGCTCTGGAAACACCATATATTTT. Translation gives CASSPGQASSGNTIYF.

This clonotype was detected only a few times. The chain recombines TRBV11-3 with TRBJ2-2; TRBD2 matches at 10 bases. The junction had 12 bases not matched to a gene; V was cut back by 5 bases and J by 6 bases. This CDR3 is 17 amino acids long. Germline V gene sequence: CDR1 SGHNT, CDR2 YENEEA. The CDR3 bases are TGTGCCAGCAGCCTGGGGCTAGCGGGAGAAGGCTCCGGGGAGCTGTTTTTT. Residues: CASSLGLAGEGSGELFF.